This TCR beta chain comes out of a study of CD8+ T cells in alopecia areata. Treatment meaning: oral pan-JAK inhibitor, 5-10 mg twice daily. Reverse transcribed after extraction, RNA yielded cDNA as the sequencing template. The data were produced by immunoSEQ multiplex PCR, yet TCRdb's version contains in-frame clones alone and is incomplete. The sample lists roughly 60,000 clones, around 46% occurring once. Germline CDR1 and CDR2: MGHRA and YSYEKL. The CDR3 extends over 14 amino acids. Between the trimmed V and J ends, which lost 4 bases and 4 bases, there was a span of 10 bases. Specimen: CD8+ T cells sorted from blood, collected around week 37, from a patient treated with tofacitinib. The J gene is TRBJ1-4, the V gene TRBV4-1; TRBD1 might be the D (5 bases). This TCR came from a human donor with alopecia areata. The CDR3 reads CASSLGLLNEKLFF. Written as DNA, the CDR3 is TGCGCCAGCAGCCTGGGGCTCCTTAATGAAAAACTGTTTTTT.